This T cell receptor (beta chain) was identified in a study of radiation and T cells in renal cell carcinoma. Time point given: blood 4 weeks post-SBRT, at nephrectomy. Specified treatment: 15 Gy SBRT to primary tumor, nephrectomy 4 weeks later. Here immunoSEQ multiplex PCR was the method, and the copy in TCRdb shows in-frame clones only, minus some. The sample has around 140,000 clones, 75% to 90% seen once. V was pared by 6 bases and J by 0 bases, with 15 bases between. Germline CDR1 MNHEY, CDR2 SMNVEV (reference sequence). The CDR3 runs to 15 residues. Sample: blood, taken from a patient whose treatment included radiotherapy and nephrectomy. This sequence originates from a woman aged 45-60 years with renal cell carcinoma. The rearrangement links TRBV27 to TRBJ2-7; possibly TRBD2 for D (6 bases). The CDR3 sequence: CASSLAGSLSYEQYF. DNA of the CDR3: TGTGCCAGCAGCCTCGCGGGATCCCTCTCCTACGAGCAGTACTTC.